This is a list of T cell receptor beta chains from one sample in a study of cytomegalovirus exposure and HLA in healthy donors. Profiled with immunoSEQ multiplex PCR; TCRdb holds only in-frame clones, not every one. This sample's table reports 200,000 or so clones. Sequenced sample: PBMCs. All receptors derive from a boy between 10 and 17 years old in good health and CMV-seronegative. CDR3s include the opening cysteine and the closing phenylalanine or tryptophan. The D gene is left open where the match is weak.

cdr3_length j_call d_call v_call cdr3_aa cdr3_nt
15 TRBJ2-7 TRBD1 TRBV18 CASSPQPGQIYEQYF TGTGCCAGCTCACCACAACCGGGACAGATTTACGAGCAGTACTTC
14 TRBJ1-1 . TRBV4-3 CASSQVVLNTEAFF TGCGCCAGCAGCCAAGTAGTTTTGAACACTGAAGCTTTCTTT
18 TRBJ2-4 . TRBV9 CASSVGGDPPLAKNIQYF TGTGCCAGCAGCGTTGGCGGTGACCCACCTTTAGCCAAAAACATTCAGTACTTC
16 TRBJ2-7 TRBD1 TRBV27 CASSLGTSGQIYEQYF TGTGCCAGCAGTTTAGGGACCTCGGGACAGATCTACGAGCAGTACTTC
15 TRBJ1-2 TRBD1 TRBV29-1 CSVPPSTGGVSGYTF TGCAGCGTTCCTCCTTCGACAGGGGGCGTATCTGGCTACACCTTC
13 TRBJ2-3 TRBD2 TRBV25-1 CASSGGALDTQYF TGTGCCAGCAGCGGGGGGGCTCTTGATACGCAGTATTTT
13 TRBJ1-2 . TRBV14 CASSHTKPGGYTF TGTGCCAGCAGCCATACAAAACCGGGTGGCTACACCTTC
15 TRBJ2-1 TRBD1 TRBV9 CASSVGDRGFNEQFF TGTGCCAGCAGCGTAGGTGACAGGGGCTTCAATGAGCAGTTCTTC
14 TRBJ1-5 TRBD1 TRBV28 CATQGGLENQPQHF TGTGCCACCCAGGGGGGACTTGAAAATCAGCCCCAGCATTTT
12 TRBJ1-1 TRBD1 TRBV7-2 CASKEGASEAFF TGTGCCAGCAAGGAGGGGGCCTCTGAAGCTTTCTTT
15 TRBJ2-7 . TRBV7-9 CASSLARESSYEQYF TGTGCCAGCAGCTTAGCCCGGGAGAGCTCCTACGAGCAGTACTTC
17 TRBJ1-1 TRBD1 TRBV5-6 CASSIDRGELMNTEAFF TGTGCCAGCAGCATCGACAGGGGCGAACTCATGAACACTGAAGCTTTCTTT
15 TRBJ1-5 . TRBV6-1 CASSAPAGRNQPQHF TGTGCCAGCAGCGCCCCGGCGGGACGCAATCAGCCCCAGCATTTT
13 TRBJ1-2 . TRBV6-5 CASRDDRSYGYTF TGTGCCAGCAGGGATGACAGGAGCTATGGCTACACCTTC
16 TRBJ2-7 . TRBV28 CASSLSNRQASYEQYF TGTGCCAGCAGTTTATCAAACCGACAGGCCAGCTACGAGCAGTACTTC
14 TRBJ1-4 TRBD1 TRBV30 CAWTDGTANEKLFF TGTGCCTGGACCGACGGGACAGCTAATGAAAAACTGTTTTTT
15 TRBJ1-2 . TRBV2 CASSGYREVTYGYTF TGTGCCAGCAGTGGGTACAGGGAAGTTACTTATGGCTACACCTTC
12 TRBJ1-1 . TRBV7-9 CASSPFSTEAFF TGTGCCAGCAGCCCTTTCTCCACTGAAGCTTTCTTT
15 TRBJ1-2 TRBD1 TRBV4-1 CASSHPTGPGGGYTF TGCGCCAGCAGCCATCCAACGGGCCCAGGGGGAGGCTACACCTTC
12 TRBJ2-3 . TRBV2 CASAAGLDTQYF TGTGCCAGCGCGGCGGGGTTAGATACGCAGTATTTT
15 TRBJ2-1 TRBD2 TRBV13 CASSFTSGGEYEQFF TGTGCCAGCAGCTTCACTAGCGGGGGGGAGTATGAGCAGTTCTTC
15 TRBJ2-3 TRBD1 TRBV27 CASTLTGGYTDTQYF TGTGCCAGCACCTTGACAGGGGGCTACACAGATACGCAGTATTTT
14 TRBJ1-4 . TRBV7-9 CASSSWDSGEKLFF TGTGCCAGCAGCTCTTGGGACTCTGGGGAAAAACTGTTTTTT
16 TRBJ1-2 TRBD1 TRBV7-8 CASSLARDRGQDGYTF TGTGCCAGCAGCTTAGCGAGGGACAGGGGCCAGGATGGCTACACCTTC
19 TRBJ2-5 TRBD1 TRBV5-1 CASSLAYRDRKGYQETQYF TGCGCCAGCAGCTTGGCCTATCGGGACAGAAAGGGCTACCAAGAGACCCAGTACTTC
15 TRBJ1-1 . TRBV15 CATSRVGGRYTEAFF TGTGCCACCAGCAGAGTTGGAGGGAGGTACACTGAAGCTTTCTTT
19 TRBJ2-2 TRBD2 TRBV19 CASPPLLAGSGSVAGELFF TGTGCCAGTCCGCCTCTCTTAGCGGGGTCGGGGTCCGTTGCCGGGGAGCTGTTTTTT
13 TRBJ2-2 . TRBV18 CASSPDSTGELFF TGTGCCAGCTCACCAGACAGCACCGGGGAGCTGTTTTTT
13 TRBJ2-7 . TRBV30 CAWRRQGIDEQYF TGTGCCTGGAGGCGGCAGGGTATCGACGAGCAGTACTTC
12 TRBJ2-7 . TRBV5-1 CASSADRYEQYF TGCGCCAGCAGCGCGGACAGATACGAGCAGTACTTC
15 TRBJ2-1 . TRBV7-6 CASSLGTFSYNEQFF TGTGCCAGCAGTTTAGGGACTTTCTCCTACAATGAGCAGTTCTTC
11 TRBJ2-5 . TRBV6-5 CASSSKETQYF TGTGCCAGCAGTTCCAAAGAGACCCAGTACTTC
16 TRBJ1-4 TRBD1 TRBV7-9 CASSDRDSLSGEKLFF TGTGCCAGCAGCGACCGGGACAGCCTCAGCGGTGAAAAACTGTTTTTT
15 TRBJ2-5 TRBD2 TRBV14 CASSQERGGEETQYF TGTGCCAGCAGCCAAGAGCGGGGGGGGGAAGAGACCCAGTACTTC
15 TRBJ2-3 TRBD2 TRBV5-1 CASSLAGDDTDTQYF TGCGCCAGCAGCTTAGCGGGGGACGACACAGATACGCAGTATTTT
14 TRBJ1-1 . TRBV6-6 CASSDRTGSPEAFF TGTGCCAGCAGTGATCGCACAGGTTCCCCTGAAGCTTTCTTT
14 TRBJ2-3 TRBD1 TRBV5-4 CASSAGQGTDTQYF TGTGCCAGCAGCGCGGGACAGGGGACAGATACGCAGTATTTT
14 TRBJ1-2 TRBD1 TRBV4-2 CASSQDQGAGGYTF TGTGCCAGCAGCCAAGATCAGGGGGCGGGAGGCTACACCTTC
13 TRBJ1-2 . TRBV11-2 CASSLMEDYGYTF TGTGCCAGCAGCTTAATGGAGGACTATGGCTACACCTTC
16 TRBJ2-1 TRBD1 TRBV28 CASSPPLGQGGNEQFF TGTGCCAGCAGTCCCCCCCTGGGACAGGGCGGAAATGAGCAGTTCTTC
14 TRBJ1-2 . TRBV7-6 CASSSTGERGGYTF TGTGCCAGCAGCTCCACGGGGGAAAGAGGCGGCTACACCTTC
13 TRBJ1-2 . TRBV30 CAWSAGDFYGYTF TGTGCCTGGAGTGCCGGGGACTTCTATGGCTACACCTTC
16 TRBJ2-7 TRBD1 TRBV4-1 CASSLSLTGDRGEQYF TGCGCCAGCAGCCTTTCCCTCACAGGGGATCGAGGCGAGCAGTACTTC
14 TRBJ1-5 TRBD1 TRBV27 CASSFSRGNQPQHF TGTGCCAGCAGTTTTAGCAGGGGGAATCAGCCCCAGCATTTT
12 TRBJ2-7 . TRBV9 CASSVDGNEQYF TGTGCCAGCAGCGTGGACGGGAACGAGCAGTACTTC
12 TRBJ2-7 . TRBV2 CASRTLRYEQYF TGTGCCAGCAGGACTCTACGCTACGAGCAGTACTTC
13 TRBJ2-4 TRBD2 TRBV6-5 CASALAGAHIQYF TGTGCCAGCGCCCTAGCGGGGGCCCACATTCAGTACTTC
14 TRBJ1-2 . TRBV7-2 CASSLAPGDYGYTF TGTGCCAGCAGCTTAGCGCCCGGGGACTATGGCTACACCTTC